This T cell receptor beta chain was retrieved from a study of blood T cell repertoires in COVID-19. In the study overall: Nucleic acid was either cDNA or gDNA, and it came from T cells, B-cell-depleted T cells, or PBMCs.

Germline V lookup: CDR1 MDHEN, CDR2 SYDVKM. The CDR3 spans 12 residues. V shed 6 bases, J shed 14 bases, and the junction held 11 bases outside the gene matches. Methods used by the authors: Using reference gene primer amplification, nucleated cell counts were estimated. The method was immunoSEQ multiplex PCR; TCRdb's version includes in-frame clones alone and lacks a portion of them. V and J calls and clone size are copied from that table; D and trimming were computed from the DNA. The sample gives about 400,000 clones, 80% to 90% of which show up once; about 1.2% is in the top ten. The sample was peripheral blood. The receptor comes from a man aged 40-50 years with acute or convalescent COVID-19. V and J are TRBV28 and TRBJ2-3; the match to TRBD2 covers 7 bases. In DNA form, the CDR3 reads TGTGCCAGCAGCAGCGGGACCATAACTAGGTATTTT. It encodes CASSSGTITRYF.